This is a list of T cell receptor beta chains from one sample in a study. TCRdb re-derived calls from the 5' RACE reads in MiXCR, one entry per CDR3 protein. The data show 20,000 to 25,000 distinct CDR3 sequences, with more than 30% seen just once and about 2% held by the top ten. Source material: tumor-infiltrating naive CD4+ T cells sorted from the breast tumor. The receptors were gathered from a female donor with breast cancer. The CDR3 runs from the conserved cysteine through the conserved F or W. Each record gives: clone size, J gene, CDR3 length, V gene, D gene, CDR3 DNA, CDR3 protein. The D gene is left open where the match is weak. Size is stated for part of the rows, as once, few or many counts, or as a class when the clone is expanded.

abundance: .; j_gene: TRBJ2-1; len: 14; v_gene: TRBV24-1; d_gene: .; CDR3nt: TGTGCCACCAGTAGGGAGAGCTCCTACAATGAGCAGTTCTTC; CDR3aa: CATSRESSYNEQFF
abundance: .; j_gene: TRBJ1-1; len: 13; v_gene: TRBV7-3; d_gene: .; CDR3nt: TGTGCCAGCAGCTTAACTGGGGACACTGAAGCTTTCTTT; CDR3aa: CASSLTGDTEAFF
abundance: once; j_gene: TRBJ2-1; len: 14; v_gene: TRBV9; d_gene: .; CDR3nt: TGTGCCAGCACGTTGGCTTGGACCGACAATGAGCAGTTCTTC; CDR3aa: CASTLAWTDNEQFF
abundance: many; j_gene: TRBJ2-1; len: 16; v_gene: TRBV12-3/TRBV12-4; d_gene: TRBD2; CDR3nt: TGTGCCAGCACTATTCCCGGGACTAGCTCCTACAATGAGCAGTTCTTC; CDR3aa: CASTIPGTSSYNEQFF
abundance: large; j_gene: TRBJ2-3; len: 18; v_gene: TRBV15; d_gene: TRBD2; CDR3nt: TGTGCCACCAGCAGAGATACGCTAGCGGGAGGACCCACAGATACGCAGTATTTT; CDR3aa: CATSRDTLAGGPTDTQYF
abundance: .; j_gene: TRBJ2-1; len: 15; v_gene: TRBV11-2; d_gene: .; CDR3nt: TGTGCCAGCAGCGTAAGGGACCCCTCCTACAATGAGCAGTTCTTC; CDR3aa: CASSVRDPSYNEQFF
abundance: .; j_gene: TRBJ1-1; len: 14; v_gene: TRBV2; d_gene: .; CDR3nt: TGTGCCAGCAGAGCAGGGTACATGAACACTGAAGCTTTCTTT; CDR3aa: CASRAGYMNTEAFF
abundance: .; j_gene: TRBJ2-4; len: 14; v_gene: TRBV5-6; d_gene: .; CDR3nt: TGTGCCAGCAGCTTGGACACCGGAGGGAACATTCAGTGCTTC; CDR3aa: CASSLDTGGNIQCF
abundance: few; j_gene: TRBJ1-2; len: 14; v_gene: TRBV25-1; d_gene: .; CDR3nt: TGTGCCAGCAGTGAAGGAGCCCCTGGCTATGGCTACACCTTC; CDR3aa: CASSEGAPGYGYTF
abundance: many; j_gene: TRBJ2-1; len: 13; v_gene: TRBV20-1; d_gene: .; CDR3nt: TGCAGCGGCAGCGGAACTTTTCACAATGAGCAGTTCTTC; CDR3aa: CSGSGTFHNEQFF
abundance: .; j_gene: TRBJ1-1; len: 14; v_gene: TRBV5-1; d_gene: TRBD1; CDR3nt: TGCGCCAGCAGCCCGGGACAGCCGAACACTGAAGCTTTCTTT; CDR3aa: CASSPGQPNTEAFF
abundance: .; j_gene: TRBJ2-7; len: 17; v_gene: TRBV6-5; d_gene: .; CDR3nt: TGTGCCAGCAGTAAATTCTCGGCCGGACCTCTAACCTGCGAGCAGTACTTC; CDR3aa: CASSKFSAGPLTCEQYF
abundance: few; j_gene: TRBJ1-1; len: 15; v_gene: TRBV7-3; d_gene: .; CDR3nt: TGTGCCAGCAGCACCACGGAGGGGGTAGGGTCTGAAGCTTTCTTT; CDR3aa: CASSTTEGVGSEAFF
abundance: many; j_gene: TRBJ2-1; len: 12; v_gene: TRBV29-1; d_gene: .; CDR3nt: TGCAGCGTCGGGCCAGGGTGGAATGAGCAGTTCTTC; CDR3aa: CSVGPGWNEQFF
abundance: few; j_gene: TRBJ1-4; len: 12; v_gene: TRBV6-1; d_gene: .; CDR3nt: TGTGCCAGCGGCCGGTCGGGTGAAAAACTGTTTTTT; CDR3aa: CASGRSGEKLFF
abundance: few; j_gene: TRBJ2-1; len: 13; v_gene: TRBV30; d_gene: .; CDR3nt: TGTGCCTGGTCCGGGGGCTCCTACAATGAGCAGTTCTTC; CDR3aa: CAWSGGSYNEQFF
abundance: few; j_gene: TRBJ1-1; len: 13; v_gene: TRBV11-2; d_gene: .; CDR3nt: TGTGCCAGCAGTCTCCAGTCGGGCACTGAAGCTTTCTTT; CDR3aa: CASSLQSGTEAFF
abundance: .; j_gene: TRBJ2-2; len: 15; v_gene: TRBV10-3; d_gene: .; CDR3nt: TGTGCCATCGGTGAGAGCACAGGGCGAGCCGGGGAGCTGTTTTTT; CDR3aa: CAIGESTGRAGELFF
abundance: many; j_gene: TRBJ1-1; len: 16; v_gene: TRBV7-2; d_gene: .; CDR3nt: TGTGCCAGCAGCTTAGCGCCAACCCTCCCTAACACTGAAGCTTTCTTT; CDR3aa: CASSLAPTLPNTEAFF
abundance: .; j_gene: TRBJ2-3; len: 18; v_gene: TRBV7-2; d_gene: TRBD2; CDR3nt: TGTGCCAGCAGCTTAGCCCCCCGGACTAGCGGGCACACAGATACGCAGTATTTT; CDR3aa: CASSLAPRTSGHTDTQYF
abundance: .; j_gene: TRBJ1-5; len: 14; v_gene: TRBV6-6; d_gene: TRBD1; CDR3nt: TGTGCCAGCATTGACAGGGTGAGCAATCAGCCCCAGCATTTT; CDR3aa: CASIDRVSNQPQHF
abundance: .; j_gene: TRBJ2-1; len: 11; v_gene: TRBV30; d_gene: TRBD1; CDR3nt: TGTGCCTGGCACAGGGGAAATGAGCAGTTCTTC; CDR3aa: CAWHRGNEQFF
abundance: .; j_gene: TRBJ1-2; len: 19; v_gene: TRBV5-1; d_gene: .; CDR3nt: TGCGCCAGCAGCTTTAGATCGGGCTCTAGGCTCATGGGTAACTATGGCTACACCTTC; CDR3aa: CASSFRSGSRLMGNYGYTF
abundance: .; j_gene: TRBJ1-3; len: 15; v_gene: TRBV9; d_gene: .; CDR3nt: TGTGCCAGCAGCGTAGTAGAGGCCTCTGGAAACACCATATATTTT; CDR3aa: CASSVVEASGNTIYF
abundance: .; j_gene: TRBJ1-3; len: 14; v_gene: TRBV9; d_gene: TRBD1; CDR3nt: TGTGCCAGCAGCCTCCGACAGGGGAGGAACACCATATATTTT; CDR3aa: CASSLRQGRNTIYF
abundance: medium-sized; j_gene: TRBJ1-5; len: 15; v_gene: TRBV9; d_gene: .; CDR3nt: TGTGCCAGCAGCGTCTTTGACGGATTCAATCAGCCCCAGCATTTT; CDR3aa: CASSVFDGFNQPQHF
abundance: medium-sized; j_gene: TRBJ2-1; len: 15; v_gene: TRBV6-5; d_gene: TRBD2; CDR3nt: TGTGCCAGCAGACGAACTAGCGTAACCTACAATGAGCAGTTCTTC; CDR3aa: CASRRTSVTYNEQFF
abundance: once; j_gene: TRBJ1-1; len: 15; v_gene: TRBV6-4; d_gene: .; CDR3nt: TGTGCCAGCAGTGATACGATATCGGGCAACACTGAAGCTTTCTTT; CDR3aa: CASSDTISGNTEAFF
abundance: many; j_gene: TRBJ2-7; len: 13; v_gene: TRBV7-8; d_gene: .; CDR3nt: TGTGCCAGCAGAAACAGGGCCTCCTACGAGCAGTACTTC; CDR3aa: CASRNRASYEQYF